The table lists the clone carrying this T cell receptor beta chain with many counts. TCRdb fed the RACE reads into MiXCR, producing one record per CDR3 protein. The table has about 120,000 distinct CDR3 sequences, around 10% seen once. Time point indicated: patch test 1, 2 weeks after DPC sensitization. Regarding treatment: therapeutic diphenylcyclopropenone sensitization with weekly scalp DPC. The CDR3 spans 15 residues. The junction had 9 bases not matched to a gene; V was cut back by 5 bases and J by 5 bases. Germline V gives CDR1 KGHSH, CDR2 LQKENI. This sample was taken from a study of human T cells and chemical hapten exposure. As for the study in general: Slight differences in pooled library volume were the main source of varying TCR yields across samples.

The material was whole blood, obtained in connection with sensitization to the hapten diphenylcyclopropenone (DPC). J is TRBJ1-2 and V is TRBV18; 9 nucleotides line up with TRBD1. This sequence originates from a woman aged 50 to 60 with alopecia areata. Some clones in this sample may be carry-over from other donors' samples. Written as DNA, the CDR3 is TGTGCCAGCTCAGCGGGACAGGGAGTAAGATATGGCTACACCTTC. It yields the protein CASSAGQGVRYGYTF.